This TCR beta chain was recovered during a study of blood T cells in healthy people across ages. Primed by a sample-barcoded 5' primer and a J-beta primer mix, a second PCR proceeded for about 7 to 11 cycles. MiXCR, run by TCRdb on the 5' RACE reads, gives a single entry per CDR3 protein. Seen here are 850,000 to 1,300,000 distinct CDR3 sequences, less than 50% observed once, and the top ten hold approximately 20%. Turning to this clonotype: The antigen is undetermined.

The study's findings and limits: It was the long-lived donors that had more naive CD4+ cells and higher diversity than aged donors. A strong correlation between TCR beta diversity and naive T cell percentage was seen. One million T cells yielded diversity estimates that were considered underestimates.

Germline-derived CDR1 and CDR2 are MNHEY and SMNVEV (reference sequence). The V end lost 6 bases, the J end lost 7 bases, and 16 bases lay between the germline ends. This CDR3 spans 14 amino acids. Sequencing was done on a sample of blood. The origin of this receptor is a woman aged 55-70 years in good health. This chain links TRBV27 with TRBJ2-1; possibly TRBD2 for D (5 bases). In nucleotides, the CDR3 is TGTGCCAGCAGCCGGACGGTACCGGGGAATGAGCAGTTCTTC. It is translated as CASSRTVPGNEQFF.